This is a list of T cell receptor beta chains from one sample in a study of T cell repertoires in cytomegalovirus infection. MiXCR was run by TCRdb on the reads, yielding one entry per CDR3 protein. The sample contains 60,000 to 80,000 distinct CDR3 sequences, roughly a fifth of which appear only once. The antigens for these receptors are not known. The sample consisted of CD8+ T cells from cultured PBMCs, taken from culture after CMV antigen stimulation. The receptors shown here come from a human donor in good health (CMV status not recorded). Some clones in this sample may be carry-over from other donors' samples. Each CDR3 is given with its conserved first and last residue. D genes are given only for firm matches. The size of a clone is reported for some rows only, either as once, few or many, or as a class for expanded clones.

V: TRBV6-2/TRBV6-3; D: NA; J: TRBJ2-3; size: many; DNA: TGTGCCAGCAGTTATATTCAGACCGCAGATACGCAGTATTTT; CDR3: CASSYIQTADTQYF
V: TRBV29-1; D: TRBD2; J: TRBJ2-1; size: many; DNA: TGCAGCGTGGTGACTAGCGGGGATACCTTAACCTTAGCCTACAATGAGCAGTTCTTC; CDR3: CSVVTSGDTLTLAYNEQFF
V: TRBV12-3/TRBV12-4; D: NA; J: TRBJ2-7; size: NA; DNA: TGTGCCAGCACCTGGGGGACGGATTTGTACGAGCAGTACTTC; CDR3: CASTWGTDLYEQYF
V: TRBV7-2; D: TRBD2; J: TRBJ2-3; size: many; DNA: TGTGCCAGCAGTTTAACTAGCGGGGGAGCAGATACGCAGTATTTT; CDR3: CASSLTSGGADTQYF
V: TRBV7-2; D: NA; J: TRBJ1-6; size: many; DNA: TGTGCCAGCAGCATGGGGGACTATTCACCCCTCCACTTT; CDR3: CASSMGDYSPLHF
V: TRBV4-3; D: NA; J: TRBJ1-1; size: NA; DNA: TGCGCCAGCAGCCAAGAGTGGGCAGTCATGAACACTGAAGCTTTCTTT; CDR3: CASSQEWAVMNTEAFF
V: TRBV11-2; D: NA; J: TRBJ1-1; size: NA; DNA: TGTGCCAGCAGCTTAGGTGCTCAATCGAACACTGAAGCTTTCTTT; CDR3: CASSLGAQSNTEAFF
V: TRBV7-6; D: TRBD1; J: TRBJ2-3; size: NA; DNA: TGTGCCAGCAGCCAGGGGACAGGGGGTCCCACAGATACGCAGTATTTT; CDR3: CASSQGTGGPTDTQYF
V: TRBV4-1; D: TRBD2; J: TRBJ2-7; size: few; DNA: TGCGCCAGCAGCCAAGAGGGTGGAACTAGCGGACTATACGAGCAGTACTTC; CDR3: CASSQEGGTSGLYEQYF
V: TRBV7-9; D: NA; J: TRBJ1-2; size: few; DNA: TGTGCCTGCAGCTTAGAGACAGGTTATGGCTACACCTTC; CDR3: CACSLETGYGYTF
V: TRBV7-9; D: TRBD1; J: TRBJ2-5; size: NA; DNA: TGTGCCAGCAGCTACCTGGACAGGGGAGGTATCAGAGAGACCCAGTACTTC; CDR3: CASSYLDRGGIRETQYF
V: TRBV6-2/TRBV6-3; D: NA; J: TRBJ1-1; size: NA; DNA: TGTGCCAGCAGGAGAATGAACACTGAAGCTTTCTTT; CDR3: CASRRMNTEAFF
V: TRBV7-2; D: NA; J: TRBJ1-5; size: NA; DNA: TGTGCCAGCAGCTTAAAATGGCCCAGTTCTTGGGGAGCCCAGCATTTT; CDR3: CASSLKWPSSWGAQHF
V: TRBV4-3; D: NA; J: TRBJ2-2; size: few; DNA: TGCGCCAGCAGCCAACTGGGGGAGACCGGGGAGCTGTTTTTT; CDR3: CASSQLGETGELFF
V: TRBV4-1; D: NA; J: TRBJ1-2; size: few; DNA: TGCGCCAGCAGCCAAGGGGGGGGCGTTTTCTACGGCTACACCTTC; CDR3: CASSQGGGVFYGYTF
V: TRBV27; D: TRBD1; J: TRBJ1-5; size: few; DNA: TGTGCCAGCAGCGACAGGGTAGGTCAAGAGCCCCAGCATTTT; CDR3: CASSDRVGQEPQHF
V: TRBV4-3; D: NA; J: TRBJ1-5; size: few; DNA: TGCGCCAGCAGCCAAGATAGAGGCTTCGAAAATCAGCCCCAGCATTTT; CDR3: CASSQDRGFENQPQHF
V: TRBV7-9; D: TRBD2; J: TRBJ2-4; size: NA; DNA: TGTGCCAGCAGCTTCGGGACTAGCGGGGTTGGCAAAAACATTCAGTACTTC; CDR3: CASSFGTSGVGKNIQYF
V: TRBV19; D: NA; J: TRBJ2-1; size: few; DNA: TGTGCCAGTAGTATCCCCAGGGGCGTTGAGCAGTTCTTC; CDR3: CASSIPRGVEQFF
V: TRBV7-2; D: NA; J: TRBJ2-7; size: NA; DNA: TGTGCCAGCAGCTTAGGGGGGCAGGGTTTTCCTTACGAGCAGTACTTC; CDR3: CASSLGGQGFPYEQYF
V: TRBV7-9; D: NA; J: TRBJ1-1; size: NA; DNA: TGTGCCAGCAGCTTAGCGGAGATGACAGGGAACACTGAAGCTTTCTTT; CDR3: CASSLAEMTGNTEAFF
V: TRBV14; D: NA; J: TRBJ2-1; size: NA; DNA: TGTGCCAGCAGCCTATCCTGGAGCAATGAGCAGTTCTTC; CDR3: CASSLSWSNEQFF
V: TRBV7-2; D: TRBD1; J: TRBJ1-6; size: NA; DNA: TGTGCCAGCAGCTTAGTCCCGCACAGGGGGGAGAATTCACCCCTCCACTTT; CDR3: CASSLVPHRGENSPLHF
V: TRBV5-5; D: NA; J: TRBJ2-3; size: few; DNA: TGTGCCAGCAGCTTGCTCTCGGGGCCCGCGGATACGCAGTATTTT; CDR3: CASSLLSGPADTQYF
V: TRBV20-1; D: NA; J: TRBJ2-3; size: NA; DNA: TGCAGTGCTAGAGATCGGTTAGCCATCACAAGCACAGATACGCAGTATTTT; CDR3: CSARDRLAITSTDTQYF
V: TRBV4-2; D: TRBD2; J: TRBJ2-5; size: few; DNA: TGTGCCAGCAGCCAAGTGGGCCTAGCGGACCAAGAGACCCAGTACTTC; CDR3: CASSQVGLADQETQYF
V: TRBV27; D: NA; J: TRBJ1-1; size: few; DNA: TGTGCCAGCAGTTTACTCCGGACGGGAGTCACTGAAGCTTTCTTT; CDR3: CASSLLRTGVTEAFF
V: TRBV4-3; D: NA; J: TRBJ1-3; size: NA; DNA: TGCGCCAGCAGCCATTCGTTCGGACAGTTTGGAAACACCATATATTTT; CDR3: CASSHSFGQFGNTIYF
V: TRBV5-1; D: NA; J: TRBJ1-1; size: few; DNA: TGCGCCAGCAGCGCCCGGGATCGCTACATGAACACTGAAGCTTTCTTT; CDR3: CASSARDRYMNTEAFF